This TCR beta chain was found in a study of CD8 T cells in ankylosing spondylitis (dated by TCRdb to about 2017). With regard to the full study: To find TCR variants linked to disease, the study profiled T cell receptor beta repertoires in ankylosing spondylitis patients and healthy donors. The full study cohort was made up of 25 ankylosing spondylitis patients and 95 to 130 healthy donors. Peripheral blood was sampled, and synovial fluid was also collected from ankylosing spondylitis patients. What the authors observed across the whole study: A CD8+ phenotype was shown by the disease-linked clones, which were found at relatively low frequencies in peripheral blood. The disease-linked clones were reported to be significantly enriched in matched synovial fluid samples from ankylosing spondylitis patients. A TCR beta motif made up of eight highly homologous amino acid variants appeared to be characteristic of blood from ankylosing spondylitis patients. Some TCR beta motif variants had previously been reported in synovial fluid and blood of reactive arthritis patients, which suggested common disease-initiation mechanisms.

Instrument used: Illumina HiSeq 2500. Quantitative 5'-RACE with molecular barcodes was the method used to prepare the TCR beta libraries. In the source study's methods: A new computational method, built on a probabilistic model of VDJ rearrangement, was used to identify disease-linked TCR variants. Using fastp trimming at Q25 and MiXCR clonotype assembly, TCRdb reanalyzed the public sequencing data and kept in-frame beta chains. Rows merge per CDR3 protein into single entries with the most common DNA and genes. The V and J calls and clone size come from TCRdb's table, not from the authors' own analysis. Here the sample has about 340,000 distinct CDR3 sequences; approximately 14% occur a single time. The ten most abundant clones make up around 1% of the sample. After removal of 1 base from V and 10 bases from J, the junction retains 5 bases not matched to a gene. The CDR3, from cysteine to phenylalanine, totals 14 residues. The sequence is cut down to CDR3 DNA, 42 bases in frame from base 1. CDR1 and CDR2 are read off the germline V gene (reference sequence) as LGHDT and YNNKEL.

This clonotype turned up a few times. Which antigen it targets is not known. No base-level quality is on record; no much larger clone is a single base apart. This sequence uses TRBV3-1 and TRBJ1-5; 9 central bases correspond to TRBD1. This receptor was obtained from a male donor with ankylosing spondylitis or in good health (not recorded which). The sequencing sample was made of blood, either unsorted or a sorted T cell fraction (not recorded which). The CDR3 reads CASSQGQGERPQHF. The sequence in DNA is TGTGCCAGCAGCCAAGGACAGGGGGAGCGCCCCCAGCATTTT.